The entry below describes one T cell receptor beta chain. This specimen comes from a study of blood T cell repertoires in COVID-19. The CDR3 sequence is 14 residues long. Germline V gives CDR1 LGHDT, CDR2 YNNKEL (reference sequence). V lost 3 bases and J 4 bases, leaving 12 bases between the germline ends. In the original processing: Cell counts per sample came from amplifying reference gene primers. TCRdb's table, derived via immunoSEQ multiplex PCR, lists solely in-frame clones and lacks some. V and J calls and clone size are as listed in that table; D and trimming were resolved from the DNA. The repertoire consists of 150,000 to 200,000 clones, with 65% to 90% occurring once and the leading ten covering around 9%.

The source material was peripheral blood. The chain has TRBV3-1 (or the pseudogene TRBV3-2) and TRBJ1-2; D unresolved. The TCR was taken from a man in his fifties with active or convalescent COVID-19. CDR3 in DNA: TGTGCCAGCAGCCAGAATGGCCAGTTCTATGGCTACACCTTC. It encodes CASSQNGQFYGYTF.